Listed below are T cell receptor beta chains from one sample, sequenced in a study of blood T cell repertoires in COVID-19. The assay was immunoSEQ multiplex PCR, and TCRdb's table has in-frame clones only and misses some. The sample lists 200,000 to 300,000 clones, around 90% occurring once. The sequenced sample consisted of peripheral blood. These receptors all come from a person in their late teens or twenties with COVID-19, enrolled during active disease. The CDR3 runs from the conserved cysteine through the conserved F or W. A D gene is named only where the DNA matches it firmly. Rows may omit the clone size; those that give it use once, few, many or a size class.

DNA: TGCGCCAGCAGCTTGTCGGGACTAGCGGCTAGCACAGATACGCAGTATTTT
CDR3: CASSLSGLAASTDTQYF
size: .
V: TRBV5-1
D: TRBD2
length: 17
J: TRBJ2-3

DNA: TGCGCCAGCAGCTGGTCCCAGGGCTCTGGAAACACCATATATTTT
CDR3: CASSWSQGSGNTIYF
size: .
V: TRBV5-1
D: .
length: 15
J: TRBJ1-3

DNA: TGTGCCAGCAGTTACACCCTGGGGGGAGGGGCATCGAATCAGCCCCAGCATTTT
CDR3: CASSYTLGGGASNQPQHF
size: .
V: TRBV6-2/TRBV6-3
D: .
length: 18
J: TRBJ1-5

DNA: TGTGCCAGCACCCCGGGACAGGGGTCCGGATCACCCCTCCACTTT
CDR3: CASTPGQGSGSPLHF
size: .
V: TRBV28
D: TRBD1
length: 15
J: TRBJ1-6

DNA: TGCGCCAGCAGTCAATCCGACAGGCGGGAGACCCAGTACTTC
CDR3: CASSQSDRRETQYF
size: .
V: TRBV23-1
D: .
length: 14
J: TRBJ2-5

DNA: TGCGCCAGCAGGATACAGGGAAACTATGGCTACACCTTC
CDR3: CASRIQGNYGYTF
size: .
V: TRBV5-1
D: .
length: 13
J: TRBJ1-2

DNA: TGTGCCAGCAGCTTAGCAGGGGTAGCGGGAGTAGAGACCCAGTACTTC
CDR3: CASSLAGVAGVETQYF
size: .
V: TRBV7-9
D: TRBD2
length: 16
J: TRBJ2-5

DNA: TGTGCCAGCAGCTTAGGGTGGTCGGAGACAGGGCCTCTGGATGGCTACACCTTC
CDR3: CASSLGWSETGPLDGYTF
size: .
V: TRBV7-8
D: TRBD1
length: 18
J: TRBJ1-2

DNA: TGTGCCAGCAGTCTAGGAGTGGATACGCAGTATTTT
CDR3: CASSLGVDTQYF
size: .
V: TRBV12-3/TRBV12-4
D: .
length: 12
J: TRBJ2-3

DNA: TGTGCCAGCAGTTTACCTACGGAGTCCTATGGCTACACCTTC
CDR3: CASSLPTESYGYTF
size: .
V: TRBV28
D: .
length: 14
J: TRBJ1-2

DNA: TGTGCCAGCAGCTTACAGGGTAGCGGGATTTATGAGCAGTTCTTC
CDR3: CASSLQGSGIYEQFF
size: .
V: TRBV7-3
D: TRBD2
length: 15
J: TRBJ2-1

DNA: TGTGCCAGCAGCCCCACAACAGGGCTGGCTAACTATGGCTACACCTTC
CDR3: CASSPTTGLANYGYTF
size: .
V: TRBV7-2
D: .
length: 16
J: TRBJ1-2

DNA: TGTGCCAGCAGGTCTCCCCCAACGGAGAAACTGTTTTTT
CDR3: CASRSPPTEKLFF
size: .
V: TRBV7-2
D: .
length: 13
J: TRBJ1-4

DNA: TGTGCCAGCAGAGCCGGGACTAGCGGGGCACAAGAGACCCAGTACTTC
CDR3: CASRAGTSGAQETQYF
size: .
V: TRBV11-1
D: TRBD2
length: 16
J: TRBJ2-5

DNA: TGTGCCAGCAGCTTACGGACAGGCACTTACGAGCAGTACTTC
CDR3: CASSLRTGTYEQYF
size: .
V: TRBV11-2
D: TRBD1
length: 14
J: TRBJ2-7

DNA: TGTGCCAGCAGTGAAGGACCGGGAGAGAACACTGAAGCTTTCTTT
CDR3: CASSEGPGENTEAFF
size: .
V: TRBV6-1
D: .
length: 15
J: TRBJ1-1

DNA: TGCGCCAGCAGCTTGGCTCTAGAGGCCGGGGAGCTGTTTTTT
CDR3: CASSLALEAGELFF
size: .
V: TRBV5-1
D: .
length: 14
J: TRBJ2-2

DNA: TGTGCCAGCGGCGGTAGCGCCCAAGAGACCCAGTACTTC
CDR3: CASGGSAQETQYF
size: .
V: TRBV6-5
D: .
length: 13
J: TRBJ2-5

DNA: TGCGCCAGCAGTGAGTCGTCCGCGGGAGTCCAAGAGCAGTACTTC
CDR3: CASSESSAGVQEQYF
size: once
V: TRBV10-1
D: TRBD2
length: 15
J: TRBJ2-7

DNA: TGCGCCAGCAGCCAGCCGGGACACGTACAAGAGACCCAGTACTTC
CDR3: CASSQPGHVQETQYF
size: .
V: TRBV4-1
D: .
length: 15
J: TRBJ2-5

DNA: TGTGCCAGCAGTGAACCGGGACAAGTTTATTCACCCCTCCACTTT
CDR3: CASSEPGQVYSPLHF
size: .
V: TRBV25-1
D: .
length: 15
J: TRBJ1-6

DNA: TGTGCCAGTAGTATAGTGGGCGGGAGGGCAACAGATACGCAGTATTTT
CDR3: CASSIVGGRATDTQYF
size: once
V: TRBV19
D: TRBD2
length: 16
J: TRBJ2-3

DNA: TGTGCCAGCAGTCTGGACAGAGACTACGAGCAGTACTTC
CDR3: CASSLDRDYEQYF
size: once
V: TRBV2
D: .
length: 13
J: TRBJ2-7